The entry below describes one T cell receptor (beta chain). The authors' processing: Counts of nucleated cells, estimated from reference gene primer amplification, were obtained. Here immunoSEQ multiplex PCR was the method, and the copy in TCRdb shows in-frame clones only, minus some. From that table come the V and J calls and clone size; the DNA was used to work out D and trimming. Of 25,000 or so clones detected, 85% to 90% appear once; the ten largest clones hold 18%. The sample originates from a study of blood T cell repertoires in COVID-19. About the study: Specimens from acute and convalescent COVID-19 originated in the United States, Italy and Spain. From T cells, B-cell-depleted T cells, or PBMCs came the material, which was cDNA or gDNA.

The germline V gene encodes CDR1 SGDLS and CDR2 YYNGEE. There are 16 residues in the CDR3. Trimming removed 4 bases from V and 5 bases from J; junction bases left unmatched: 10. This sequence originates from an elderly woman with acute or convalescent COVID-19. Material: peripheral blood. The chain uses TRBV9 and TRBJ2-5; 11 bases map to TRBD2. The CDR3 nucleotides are TGTGCCAGCAGCCACAATCTAGCGGGGGGCAGGGAGACCCAGTACTTC. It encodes CASSHNLAGGRETQYF.